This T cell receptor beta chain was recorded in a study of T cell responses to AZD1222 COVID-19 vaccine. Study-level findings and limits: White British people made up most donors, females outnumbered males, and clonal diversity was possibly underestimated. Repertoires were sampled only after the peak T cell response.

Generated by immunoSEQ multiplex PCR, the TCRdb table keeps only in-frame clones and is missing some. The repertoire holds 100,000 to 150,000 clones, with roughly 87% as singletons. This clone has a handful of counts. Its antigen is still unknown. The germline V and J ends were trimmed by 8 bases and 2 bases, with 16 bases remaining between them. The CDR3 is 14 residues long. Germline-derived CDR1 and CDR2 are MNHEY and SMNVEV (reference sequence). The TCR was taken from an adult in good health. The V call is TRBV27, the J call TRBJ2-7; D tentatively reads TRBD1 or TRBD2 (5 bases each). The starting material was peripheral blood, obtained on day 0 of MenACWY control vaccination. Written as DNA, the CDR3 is TGTGCCAGCTCACAGCTGGGGGTAACCTACGAGCAGTACTTC. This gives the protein CASSQLGVTYEQYF.